These 16 T cell receptor beta chains were sequenced from one sample in a study of blood T cell repertoires in COVID-19. Repertoires were generated with immunoSEQ multiplex PCR, while TCRdb's copy carries only in-frame clones and drops some. Of tens of thousands of clones in the sample, 70% to 90% were seen once. The sample comprised PBMCs or T cells enriched from blood (not recorded which). All receptors derive from a woman in her thirties or forties who had recovered from COVID-19.

This clone has a single count. CDR3 nucleotides: TGTGCCAGTATCCAAGCGGGGGGGCGGGAAGATACGCAGTATTTT. Protein: CASIQAGGREDTQYF. The V call is TRBV19, the J call TRBJ2-3, with TRBD2 matching over 10 bases. CDR1 and CDR2 (germline): LNHDA, SQIVND (reference sequence). J was trimmed by 5 bases and V by 7 bases; bases with no gene match: 9. CDR3 length: 15 amino acids.

V gene TRBV10-2 combines with J gene TRBJ1-5; D unresolved. The length of the CDR3 is 15 residues. Germline CDR1 and CDR2: WSHSY and SAAADI. The V gene lost 4 bases and the J gene lost 3 bases, with 13 bases spanning the gap. As DNA, the CDR3 is TGCGCCAGCAGTGCAGGCCGGACTCTCAATCAGCCCCAGCATTTT. Its translation: CASSAGRTLNQPQHF.

This clone has a single count. The rearrangement uses TRBV24-1 and TRBJ1-2; 7 bases agree with TRBD1. The CDR3 consists of 15 residues. Germline V gives CDR1 KGHDR, CDR2 SFDVKD. J was trimmed by 4 bases and V by 4 bases; bases with no gene match: 8. The CDR3 nucleotides are TGTGCCACCAGTGAGGCCGGGACAGAGACCTATGGCTACACCTTC. This codes for CATSEAGTETYGYTF.

The chain is built from TRBV7-8 and TRBJ1-4; perhaps TRBD1 as D (5 bases). The V gene's germline CDR1 is SGHVS and CDR2 FQNEAQ. V lost 1 base and J 6 bases, leaving 12 bases between the germline ends. The CDR3 is made up of 15 amino acids. The chain's CDR3 is CASSLEAGTDEKLFF. The CDR3 nucleotides are TGTGCCAGCAGCTTAGAGGCGGGGACGGATGAAAAACTGTTTTTT.

The chain recombines TRBV29-1 with TRBJ2-5, with TRBD2 identical over 11 bases. The CDR3 loop spans 16 amino acids. Trimming removed 7 bases from V and 1 base from J; junction bases left unmatched: 11. Germline-derived CDR1 and CDR2 are SQVTM and ANQGSEA. The CDR3 sequence: CSGDSSSGGFQETQYF. CDR3 nucleotide sequence: TGCAGCGGGGATAGCTCTAGCGGGGGGTTCCAAGAGACCCAGTACTTC.

CDR3 region: CASSYRSGGGTGELFF. As DNA, the CDR3 is TGTGCCAGCAGTTACCGCAGCGGGGGGGGCACCGGGGAGCTGTTTTTT. The V gene is TRBV6-5, the J gene TRBJ2-2; 10 bases align to TRBD2. V lost 2 bases, J lost 4 bases, and 4 bases stayed unmatched. The CDR3 totals 16 residues. Germline values: CDR1 MNHEY, CDR2 SVGAGI.

The chain joins TRBV7-6 to TRBJ2-2; maybe TRBD2 (7 bases). In germline, CDR1 is SGHVS, CDR2 FNYEAQ. CDR3 length: 20 residues. V lost 0 bases and J lost 1, with 21 bases in between. The CDR3 reads CASSLAGISPGGLNTGELFF. Here the CDR3 DNA reads TGTGCCAGCAGCTTAGCGGGCATTAGCCCGGGGGGCCTGAACACCGGGGAGCTGTTTTTT.

This chain joins TRBV2 and TRBJ2-3; D perhaps matches TRBD1 (5 bases). Trimming took 9 bases from V and 0 from J, leaving 10 bases between them. The CDR3 totals 13 residues. Looked up from germline, CDR1 is SNHLY and CDR2 is FYNNEI. The CDR3: CASQGASTDTQYF. The CDR3 region has the DNA TGTGCCAGTCAGGGTGCTAGCACAGATACGCAGTATTTT. The full variable domain, in which reference TRBV2 and TRBJ2-3 provide the parts outside the CDR3, is EPEVTQTPSHQVTQMGQEVILRCVPISNHLYFYWYRQILGQKVEFLVSFYNNEISEKSEIFDDQFSVERPDGSNFTLKIRSTKLEDSAMYFCASQGASTDTQYFGPGTRLTVL.

The rearrangement links TRBV18 to TRBJ2-7; TRBD2 agrees at 8 bases. The CDR3 consists of 17 residues. Germline CDR1 is KGHSH and CDR2 is LQKENI. Germline trimming cut 4 bases from V and 2 bases from J; bases unmatched to any gene: 13. DNA for the CDR3: TGTGCCAGCTCACGATTACAAAAGGGAGCGGGAGCCTACGAGCAGTACTTC. This encodes CASSRLQKGAGAYEQYF.

This chain joins TRBV14 and TRBJ1-2; 10 bases are shared with TRBD1. Losses at the gene ends were 5 bases for V and 7 bases for J; bases not matched to a gene: 4. This CDR3 region has 13 residues. CDR1 is SGHDN and CDR2 is FVKESK in the germline V gene. The DNA for the CDR3 is TGTGCCAGCAGCGCCAGACAGGGGGCTGGCTACACCTTC. Protein sequence: CASSARQGAGYTF.

The chain recombines TRBV5-1 with TRBJ2-1; D is undetermined. Germline V gives CDR1 SGHRS, CDR2 YFSETQ. There are 13 residues in the CDR3. V was pared by 0 bases and J by 5 bases, with 6 bases between. DNA of the CDR3: TGCGCCAGCAGCTTGGTCAGTAACAATGAGCAGTTCTTC. Its translation: CASSLVSNNEQFF.

The CDR3 DNA is TGTGCCAGCAGTCCCCGCCGGACAGGGGGGAATGAGCAGTTCTTC. Its protein is CASSPRRTGGNEQFF. The chain recombines TRBV27 with TRBJ2-1; 10 bases fit TRBD1. CDR1 and CDR2 (germline): MNHEY, SMNVEV (reference sequence). V lost 5 bases and J lost 7; bases outside the gene matches: 8. The CDR3 spans 15 residues.

V is TRBV5-1 and J is TRBJ1-1; possibly TRBD1 for D (6 bases). This CDR3 spans 14 amino acids. V lost 4 bases and J lost 4, with 14 bases in between. Germline V gives CDR1 SGHRS, CDR2 YFSETQ. The DNA for the CDR3 is TGCGCCAGCAGCCTAAAACAGGGATCCACTGAAGCTTTCTTT. Translated, it gives CASSLKQGSTEAFF.

The rearrangement links TRBV18 to TRBJ1-6; D possibly corresponds to TRBD1 (5 bases). This CDR3 region has 14 residues. V dropped 2 bases and J dropped 10 bases, with 12 bases sitting between them. Germline-derived CDR1 and CDR2 are KGHSH and LQKENI. CDR3 DNA: TGTGCCAGCTCACCATCGGAGGGACGGTCACCCCTCCACTTT. Amino acids: CASSPSEGRSPLHF.

The V call is TRBV5-5, the J call TRBJ2-5; D remains ambiguous. Deletions cut 0 bases from V and 3 bases from J, with 9 bases between. Germline CDR1 reads SGHKS; CDR2 reads YYEKEE (reference sequence). This CDR3 is 14 amino acids long. The CDR3 nucleotides read TGTGCCAGCAGCTTGGCACGCGGAGAAGAGACCCAGTACTTC. Translated, it gives CASSLARGEETQYF.

The chain uses TRBV19 and TRBJ2-2, with D perhaps matching TRBD2 (5 bases). The V end lost 7 bases, the J end lost 3 bases, and 12 bases lay between the germline ends. The CDR3 covers 14 residues. Germline-derived CDR1 and CDR2 are LNHDA and SQIVND (reference sequence). The CDR3 DNA is TGTGCCAGTAAAGGACTTGAAGACACCGGGGAGCTGTTTTTT. Translating it yields CASKGLEDTGELFF.